One sample yielded the 32 T cell receptor beta chains listed below, sequenced in a study of T cells after yellow fever vaccination. TCRdb redid the calling of the 5' RACE reads with MiXCR, one entry per CDR3 protein. The sample has 300,000 or so distinct CDR3 sequences, under 5% seen once. The specimen comprised PBMCs, sampled 5 days after the yellow fever booster vaccination. These receptors were obtained from a man aged 18 to 29 who received the YFV17D yellow fever vaccine.

This clonotype was counted ten times or more. The chain uses TRBV12-3 or TRBV12-4 and TRBJ1-1; the D is unclear. The V end was cut by 4 bases, the J end by 0 bases, with 12 bases between. The CDR3 sequence is 15 residues long. Here the CDR3 DNA reads TGTGCCAGCAGTTCGCACAATGTCATGAACACTGAAGCTTTCTTT. It specifies CASSSHNVMNTEAFF.

Only a few counts were recorded for this clonotype. The chain uses TRBV7-9 and TRBJ1-6; D is unclear. CDR1 is SEHNR, CDR2 FQNEAQ, per germline (reference sequence). The V end was cut by 1 base, the J end by 10 bases, with 14 bases between. The CDR3 has 15 residues. CDR3 amino acids: CASSLVESVKSPLHF. The CDR3 DNA reads as TGTGCCAGCAGCTTAGTTGAGTCGGTCAAGTCACCCCTCCACTTT.

The V and J genes are TRBV27 and TRBJ2-3; the D is unclear. Germline CDR1 MNHEY, CDR2 SMNVEV (reference sequence). This CDR3 region has 11 residues. The germline V and J ends were trimmed by 10 bases and 6 bases, with 11 bases remaining between them. In DNA form, the CDR3 reads TGTGCCACCTTCTCCTGGGATACGCAGTATTTT. Protein product: CATFSWDTQYF.

This clonotype was counted only a few times. The chain employs TRBV3-1 and TRBJ2-2; TRBD2 aligns across 9 bases. Germline CDR1 reads LGHDT; CDR2 reads YNNKEL (reference sequence). The ends lost 2 bases at V and 4 bases at J; junction bases unmatched: 17. The CDR3 runs 20 residues. The DNA of the CDR3 is TGTGCCAGCAGCCAATTCGGGTATTCGGGTCTAGCGGGGCTCACCGGGGAGCTGTTTTTT. Translation: CASSQFGYSGLAGLTGELFF.

CDR3 in amino acids: CASSLNYGAGGYTF. CDR3 in DNA: TGTGCCAGCAGCTTAAACTACGGAGCCGGAGGCTACACCTTC. V and J are TRBV7-6 and TRBJ1-2; D is uncertain. The V gene lost 2 bases and the J gene lost 8 bases, with 15 bases spanning the gap. The CDR3 is 14 residues long. The V gene's germline CDR1 is SGHVS and CDR2 FNYEAQ.

This clonotype has at least ten counts. The chain recombines TRBV20-1 with TRBJ2-5, with D possibly TRBD2 on 6 matching bases. The ends were cut back, 4 bases at V and 2 bases at J, with 11 bases in the middle. From germline, CDR1 is DFQATT and CDR2 SNEGSKA (reference sequence). There are 13 residues in the CDR3. DNA of the CDR3: TGCAGTGCTAAAATTAGCGGACAAGAGACCCAGTACTTC. Protein sequence: CSAKISGQETQYF.

This clonotype was seen at least ten times. The V and J genes are TRBV7-2 and TRBJ2-4; 8 bases map to TRBD1. Germline CDR1 is SGHTA and CDR2 is FQGNSA. Trimming at V came to 0 bases and at J to 3 bases, leaving 7 bases not matched to a gene. This CDR3 has 17 amino acids. The chain's CDR3 is CASSLAQGQGVKNIQYF. In nucleotides, the CDR3 is TGTGCCAGCAGCTTAGCGCAAGGACAGGGAGTCAAAAACATTCAGTACTTC.

This clonotype occurred many times. This sequence joins TRBV3-1 and TRBJ1-1; no clear D. Per germline, CDR1 LGHDT and CDR2 YNNKEL (reference sequence). The CDR3 is 11 amino acids. V was cut by 7 bases and J by 5 bases, with 8 bases left in between. Here the CDR3 reads CASIGPTEAFF. CDR3 DNA sequence: TGTGCCAGCATCGGCCCAACTGAAGCTTTCTTT.

This clonotype was counted ten times or more. V and J are TRBV7-9 and TRBJ1-2; 7 bases align to TRBD1. The V gene end was trimmed by 4 bases and the J gene end by 3 bases; junction bases not matched to a gene: 8. Germline V gene lookup returns CDR1 SEHNR and CDR2 FQNEAQ (reference sequence). The CDR3 is made up of 15 amino acids. The CDR3 is CASSSDLGGHYGYTF. The CDR3, as DNA: TGTGCCAGCAGCTCGGACTTAGGGGGCCACTATGGCTACACCTTC.

This clonotype has just a few counts. The chain recombines TRBV7-9 with TRBJ2-5; no clear D gene. Trimming took off 2 bases at V and 4 bases at J, with 17 bases between the two ends. Per the germline V gene, CDR1 is SEHNR and CDR2 is FQNEAQ (reference sequence). This CDR3 has 16 amino acids. The CDR3 loop reads CASSLSRIEKAETQYF. The DNA of the CDR3 is TGTGCCAGCAGCTTAAGTAGGATAGAAAAGGCAGAGACCCAGTACTTC.

The chain recombines TRBV6-5 with TRBJ1-5; no clear D. V lost 5 bases and J 0 bases, leaving 14 bases between the germline ends. Per germline, CDR1 MNHEY and CDR2 SVGAGI. CDR3 length: 16 amino acids. CDR3 loop: CASSPTRIYSNQPQHF. The CDR3 nucleotides read TGTGCCAGCAGTCCGACCCGGATATATAGCAATCAGCCCCAGCATTTT.

The rearrangement links TRBV11-1 to TRBJ1-1, with D possibly being TRBD1 (6 bases). Between the trimmed V and J ends, which lost 2 bases and 8 bases, there was a span of 12 bases. The CDR3 contains 13 residues. Per germline, CDR1 SGHAT and CDR2 FQDESV (reference sequence). This chain's CDR3 is CASSLRGNLEAFF. The CDR3 DNA is TGTGCCAGCAGCTTAAGGGGGAACCTGGAAGCTTTCTTT.

This clonotype has only a few counts. The V and J genes are TRBV15 and TRBJ1-6; D is unclear. Germline CDR1 and CDR2: LNHNV and YYDKDF (reference sequence). CDR3 size: 13 residues. V gave up 0 bases and J gave up 7 bases, with 4 bases separating them. CDR3 residues: CATSRDSNSPLHF. CDR3 nucleotides: TGTGCCACCAGCAGAGACAGCAATTCACCCCTCCACTTT.

This chain uses TRBV4-1 with TRBJ2-2; TRBD2 aligns across 9 bases. This CDR3 spans 15 amino acids. V lost 1 base and J lost 7; bases outside the gene matches: 4. Germline lookup yields CDR1 MGHRA and CDR2 YSYEKL. CDR3 loop: CASSQVAGGLGELFF. CDR3 sequence (DNA): TGCGCCAGCAGCCAAGTCGCGGGGGGGCTCGGGGAGCTGTTTTTT.

The rearrangement links TRBV5-1 to TRBJ1-6; 10 bases match TRBD1. CDR3 length equals 15 residues. CDR1 and CDR2 from the germline V gene are SGHRS and YFSETQ. With 7 bases clipped from V and 10 bases from J, the junction kept 11 bases outside the gene matches. CDR3 sequence reads: CASGEAGQGKSPLHF. In DNA form, the CDR3 reads TGCGCCAGCGGTGAGGCGGGACAGGGGAAATCACCCCTCCACTTT.

This clonotype was recorded at least ten times. The J gene is TRBJ1-4, the V gene TRBV6-7; TRBD1 agrees at 7 bases. TRBV6-7 is an ORF; its function is uncertain. CDR3 length: 17 residues. Trimming took 11 bases from V and 7 from J; bases not matched to a gene: 22. The CDR3 protein is CARRNRDSHTLSEKLFF. DNA of the CDR3: TGTGCCCGTCGAAACCGGGACAGCCATACCCTGAGTGAAAAACTGTTTTTT.

The chain carries TRBV20-1 and TRBJ2-2, with D unclear. Germline lookup yields CDR1 DFQATT and CDR2 SNEGSKA (reference sequence). V lost 3 bases to trimming and J lost 4 bases, with 15 bases between them. This CDR3 contains 15 residues. The CDR3 DNA follows: TGCAGTGCTAGGGTTTTGACGCGAGGCACCGGGGAGCTGTTTTTT. Translating it yields CSARVLTRGTGELFF.

This clonotype was seen only a few times. The chain employs TRBV5-1 and TRBJ1-5; D is possibly TRBD1 (5 bases). Germline V gene lookup returns CDR1 SGHRS and CDR2 YFSETQ. V gave up 1 base and J gave up 3 bases, with 8 bases separating them. The CDR3 runs to 14 residues. For the CDR3, the DNA is TGCGCCAGCAGCTTGACAGGAAACAATCAGCCCCAGCATTTT. Translating gives CASSLTGNNQPQHF.

This clonotype was seen many times. The rearrangement joins TRBV20-1 to TRBJ2-3, with 7 bases aligning to TRBD2. V lost 5 bases, J lost 1 base, and 9 bases stayed unmatched. This CDR3 has 15 amino acids. Germline CDR1 is DFQATT and CDR2 is SNEGSKA (reference sequence). The DNA of the CDR3 is TGCAGTGCTGAAGAACAGCGGGGAGGCACAGATACGCAGTATTTT. Encoded protein: CSAEEQRGGTDTQYF.

The chain links TRBV29-1 to TRBJ2-3; D not certain. V lost 6 bases to trimming and J lost 2 bases, with 6 bases between them. Germline CDR1 SQVTM, CDR2 ANQGSEA. CDR3 length: 11 residues. In DNA form, the CDR3 reads TGCAGCGTCCTATACACAGATACGCAGTATTTT. This translates into CSVLYTDTQYF.

This clonotype came up many times. V is TRBV15 and J is TRBJ1-1; no reliable D call. The CDR3 length is 13 residues. The V gene's germline CDR1 is LNHNV and CDR2 YYDKDF (reference sequence). Trimming left V 5 bases short and J 4 bases short, with 11 bases between. This CDR3 reads CATSGIMGTEAFF. The CDR3 DNA follows: TGTGCCACCAGCGGGATCATGGGCACTGAAGCTTTCTTT.

The rearrangement joins TRBV7-3 to TRBJ2-1, with D uncertain. The V gene's germline CDR1 is SGHTA and CDR2 FQGTGA. The CDR3 totals 14 residues. The germline V and J ends were trimmed by 7 bases and 8 bases, with 18 bases remaining between them. CDR3 bases: TGTGCCAGCACCGACCCCTTAAAGGGCGATGAGCAGTTCTTC. It codes for CASTDPLKGDEQFF.

In its sample, this clonotype was seen a few times. This chain links TRBV5-1 with TRBJ2-7, with 7 bases that match TRBD2. The CDR3 spans 12 residues. Looked up from germline, CDR1 is SGHRS and CDR2 is YFSETQ. The trim removed 1 base at V and 10 bases at J, leaving 5 bases unmatched. CDR3 amino acids: CASSLSGVAQYF. CDR3 DNA sequence: TGCGCCAGCAGCTTGAGCGGGGTGGCACAGTACTTC.

J is TRBJ1-1 and V is TRBV9; D gene uncertain. Germline-derived CDR1 and CDR2 are SGDLS and YYNGEE. This CDR3 has 14 residues. V dropped 0 bases and J dropped 3 bases, with 9 bases sitting between them. The CDR3 here is CASSVAPADTEAFF. As DNA, the CDR3 is TGTGCCAGCAGCGTAGCTCCGGCGGACACTGAAGCTTTCTTT.

The chain employs TRBV20-1 and TRBJ1-1; the D is unclear. CDR1 is DFQATT, CDR2 SNEGSKA, per germline (reference sequence). V lost 3 bases, J lost 1 base, and 9 bases lay in between. This CDR3 is 13 amino acids long. For the CDR3, the DNA is TGCAGTGCTAGTGTCGGAGCGAACACTGAAGCTTTCTTT. Translation gives CSASVGANTEAFF.

This clonotype was seen a few times. The V call is TRBV27, the J call TRBJ2-4, with D unclear. The CDR3 is 11 residues long. Per the germline V gene, CDR1 is MNHEY and CDR2 is SMNVEV (reference sequence). Trimming pared 7 bases from V and 6 bases from J, leaving 7 bases between. CDR3 coding DNA: TGTGCCAGCATCCCGGGAAACATTCAGTACTTC. Translating it yields CASIPGNIQYF.

This clonotype was counted a few times. The chain is built from TRBV14 and TRBJ2-2; 8 positions match TRBD1. Trimming cost V 2 bases and J 4 bases; bases outside gene matches: 3. The germline gives CDR1 SGHDN, CDR2 FVKESK. The CDR3 spans 15 residues. CDR3 DNA sequence: TGTGCCAGCAGCCAAAGACAGGGGAGCACCGGGGAGCTGTTTTTT. Translated: CASSQRQGSTGELFF.

The CDR3 DNA follows: TGTGCCAGCAGCTGGGACATCGCTCAGCCCCAGCATTTT. Translation: CASSWDIAQPQHF. The chain joins TRBV6-6 to TRBJ1-5, with a weak D call TRBD1 (6 bases). The germline V gene encodes CDR1 MNHNY and CDR2 SVGAGI (reference sequence). With 6 bases removed from V and 6 bases from J, the gap between germline ends came to 12 bases. The CDR3 totals 13 residues.

In its sample, this clonotype was seen a few times. The chain uses TRBV5-6 and TRBJ2-7, with TRBD1 identical over 9 bases. With V trimmed by 0 bases and J by 2 bases, 3 bases remained unmatched. CDR3 length equals 15 residues. In germline, CDR1 is SGHDT, CDR2 YYEEEE. The CDR3 sequence is CASSLGQGVTYEQYF. CDR3 nucleotides: TGTGCCAGCAGCTTGGGACAGGGGGTTACCTACGAGCAGTACTTC.

V is TRBV11-2 and J is TRBJ1-2; 8 bases map to TRBD1. The ends lost 4 bases at V and 8 bases at J; junction bases unmatched: 12. CDR3 length: 15 amino acids. In germline, CDR1 is SGHAT, CDR2 FQNNGV. In DNA, the CDR3 is TGTGCCAGCAGCTCTGGAAGGACAGGGAAACTAGGCTACACCTTC. Residues: CASSSGRTGKLGYTF.

This clonotype was seen many times. As DNA, the CDR3 is TGTGCCACCCGAATGACTAGCGGGGGTACAGATACGCAGTATTTT. Translation gives CATRMTSGGTDTQYF. This chain links TRBV28 with TRBJ2-3; TRBD2 matches 12 bases. V shed 10 bases and J 3 bases; nucleotides not matched to a gene: 8. The germline gives CDR1 MDHEN, CDR2 SYDVKM. CDR3 length: 15 residues.

In its sample, this clonotype was seen many times. The chain employs TRBV3-1 and TRBJ2-4; D is uncertain. The CDR3 contains 15 residues. Germline-derived CDR1 and CDR2 are LGHDT and YNNKEL (reference sequence). V was pared by 2 bases and J by 1 base, with 9 bases between. In DNA, the CDR3 is TGTGCCAGCAGCCAAAGGGCCGGGGCCAAAAACATTCAGTACTTC. Translation: CASSQRAGAKNIQYF.